The 23 T cell receptor beta chains in this list originate from one sample, sequenced in a study of technical replicates of blood from a few donors. The table came from immunoSEQ multiplex PCR; TCRdb's copy has only in-frame clones and leaves some out. There are approximately 70,000 clones in the sample; over 85% occur only once, and approximately 0.34% lies in the top ten. Source material: T cells isolated from PBMCs. Every receptor here comes from a human donor in good health.

The gene calls are TRBV7-9 and TRBJ1-2; D call uncertain. Trimming removed 4 bases from V and 5 bases from J, with 8 bases in between. The CDR3 extends over 12 amino acids. CDR1 is SEHNR and CDR2 is FQNEAQ in the germline V gene (reference sequence). CDR3 sequence (DNA): TGTGCCAGCAGCTACAGTATTTATGGCTACACCTTC. This sequence encodes CASSYSIYGYTF.

The genes are TRBV19 and TRBJ1-3, with D perhaps matching TRBD1 (5 bases). The germline V gene encodes CDR1 LNHDA and CDR2 SQIVND (reference sequence). The CDR3 runs 13 residues. V was shortened by 10 bases and J by 2 bases, with 12 bases between the two germline ends. The CDR3, as DNA: TGTGCCATGGGGCCGAGGCCTGGAAACACCATATATTTT. It codes for CAMGPRPGNTIYF.

This clone was observed once. The chain links TRBV10-2 to TRBJ2-7; 10 bases map to TRBD2. Germline values: CDR1 WSHSY, CDR2 SAAADI. With V trimmed by 7 bases and J by 3 bases, 30 bases remained unmatched. This CDR3 spans 22 amino acids. CDR3 region: CASKPQTRPVGTSEVLRYEQYF. In DNA form, the CDR3 reads TGCGCCAGCAAACCCCAGACTAGACCGGTGGGGACTAGCGAAGTTTTGCGCTACGAGCAGTACTTC.

J is TRBJ2-7 and V is TRBV13; TRBD2 agrees at 9 bases. Germline V gives CDR1 PRHDT, CDR2 FYEKMQ (reference sequence). V lost 3 bases and J lost 7; bases outside the gene matches: 13. CDR3 length: 16 residues. The CDR3 loop is CASSLGGLAPELEQYF. The CDR3 DNA is TGTGCCAGCAGCTTGGGGGGACTAGCCCCCGAATTGGAGCAGTACTTC.

This clone was counted a single time. The gene calls are TRBV6-5 and TRBJ1-2; D gene unclear. CDR1 and CDR2 from the germline V gene are MNHEY and SVGAGI. This CDR3 contains 16 residues. V was trimmed by 0 bases and J by 5 bases, leaving 16 bases between them. CDR3 amino acids: CASSYSSPTDAYGYTF. As DNA, the CDR3 is TGTGCCAGCAGTTACTCGAGCCCTACTGATGCTTATGGCTACACCTTC.

In this sample, this clone turned up a few times. One end of the junction does not line up with germline, which may come from a read error. The chain uses TRBV28 and TRBJ1-3, with TRBD1 as a possible D gene (6 bases). The CDR3 is made up of 15 amino acids. The V gene's germline CDR1 is MDHEN and CDR2 SYDVKM. In DNA form, the CDR3 reads TGTGCCAGCATCCGTACGGGGGGCCCTGGGAACACCATATATTTT. This translates into CASIRTGGPGNTIYF.

This sequence joins TRBV30 and TRBJ1-2; possibly TRBD1 for D (5 bases). CDR3 length: 14 residues. V was trimmed by 4 bases and J by 7 bases, leaving 19 bases between them. Germline V gives CDR1 GTSNPN, CDR2 SVGIG (reference sequence). CDR3 loop: CAWTSQGGWGGYTF. CDR3 nucleotide sequence: TGTGCCTGGACCTCCCAGGGTGGATGGGGTGGCTACACCTTC.

This chain links TRBV5-1 with TRBJ1-3; D is undetermined. Germline V CDR1 and CDR2: SGHRS, YFSETQ. CDR3 length: 16 amino acids. Trimming removed 4 bases from V and 0 bases from J, with 14 bases in between. The CDR3 loop reads CASSTALMSSGNTIYF. In DNA, the CDR3 is TGCGCCAGCAGCACCGCCCTTATGAGCTCTGGAAACACCATATATTTT.

The J gene is TRBJ2-5, the V gene TRBV11-3; TRBD2 is a possible D gene (6 bases). Trimming shortened V by 5 bases and J by 0 bases, and 10 bases separated the two germline ends. The germline V gene encodes CDR1 SGHNT and CDR2 YENEEA. This CDR3 contains 14 residues. In nucleotides, the CDR3 is TGTGCCAGCAGCGGGGGGAGGTACCAAGAGACCCAGTACTTC. It translates to CASSGGRYQETQYF.

The chain uses TRBV7-3 and TRBJ2-7; D is undetermined. V shed 1 base and J shed 5 bases, with 9 bases lying between them. Germline V gene lookup returns CDR1 SGHTA and CDR2 FQGTGA. The CDR3 is 13 amino acids. The CDR3 DNA sequence: TGTGCCAGCAGCTTAAGTCTGGGCCACGAGCAGTACTTC. Translated, it gives CASSLSLGHEQYF.

This clone was observed a few times. This chain joins TRBV7-9 and TRBJ1-1; no definite D call. Germline V gene sequence: CDR1 SEHNR, CDR2 FQNEAQ (reference sequence). V was shortened by 2 bases and J by 3 bases, with 13 bases between the two germline ends. The CDR3 loop spans 15 amino acids. CDR3 sequence reads: CASSLQEFVDTEAFF. DNA for the CDR3: TGTGCCAGCAGCTTACAGGAATTCGTAGACACTGAAGCTTTCTTT.

The rearrangement links TRBV11-2 to TRBJ2-7; the match to TRBD2 covers 11 bases. This CDR3 contains 15 residues. CDR1 SGHAT and CDR2 FQNNGV come from the germline V gene. Germline trimming cut 3 bases from V and 2 bases from J; bases unmatched to any gene: 3. CDR3 sequence reads: CASSFGTSGAYEQYF. The CDR3 nucleotides are TGTGCCAGCAGCTTCGGGACTAGCGGAGCCTACGAGCAGTACTTC.

The chain carries TRBV7-9 and TRBJ1-1; possible D gene TRBD1, 6 bases. The length of the CDR3 is 17 residues. V was trimmed by 3 bases and J by 0 bases, leaving 17 bases between them. Germline-derived CDR1 and CDR2 are SEHNR and FQNEAQ (reference sequence). The CDR3 protein is CASSFPQGSGLNTEAFF. CDR3 coding DNA: TGTGCCAGCAGCTTCCCACAGGGCTCGGGGCTGAACACTGAAGCTTTCTTT.

This sequence joins TRBV14 and TRBJ1-2, with 8 positions matching TRBD1. The germline V gene has CDR1 SGHDN and CDR2 FVKESK. This CDR3 has 15 residues. V gave up 5 bases and J gave up 4 bases; unmatched junction bases: 9. The CDR3 DNA reads as TGTGCCAGCAGCATCACCGCGACAGGGGTCTATGGCTACACCTTC. This sequence encodes CASSITATGVYGYTF.

This chain links TRBV7-9 with TRBJ2-7; 7 bases are a match to TRBD2. Germline V lookup: CDR1 SEHNR, CDR2 FQNEAQ (reference sequence). This CDR3 comprises 15 residues. J gave up 0 bases and V 5 bases, and 7 bases lay outside the gene matches. CDR3 residues: CASSPTSLGSYEQYF. CDR3 DNA sequence: TGTGCCAGCAGCCCGACTAGCCTTGGCTCCTACGAGCAGTACTTC.

The V and J genes are TRBV30 and TRBJ2-5, with D unclear. The V and J ends lost 7 bases and 6 bases respectively, with 12 bases between them. Germline CDR1 is GTSNPN and CDR2 is SVGIG (reference sequence). The CDR3 consists of 11 residues. The CDR3 is CASISEKTQYF. For the CDR3, the DNA is TGTGCCTCTATCAGCGAGAAGACCCAGTACTTC.

The rearrangement uses TRBV7-2 and TRBJ2-7; no clear D. Germline V CDR1 and CDR2: SGHTA, FQGNSA. This CDR3 comprises 13 residues. Trimming took 5 bases from V and 2 from J, leaving 10 bases between them. The CDR3 nucleotides read TGTGCCAGCAGCACTCTTGGAGCCTACGAGCAGTACTTC. Translated, it gives CASSTLGAYEQYF. The full variable domain, its missing parts supplied by reference TRBV7-2 and TRBJ2-7, is GAGVSQSPSNKVTEKGKDVELRCDPISGHTALYWYRQSLGQGLEFLIYFQGNSAPDKSGLPSDRFSAERTGGSVSTLTIQRTQQEDSAVYLCASSTLGAYEQYFGPGTRLTVT.

The chain recombines TRBV4-1 with TRBJ2-7; D uncertain. CDR1 and CDR2 from the germline V gene are MGHRA and YSYEKL. Trimming pared 4 bases from V and 3 bases from J, leaving 10 bases between. The CDR3 has 13 amino acids. The CDR3 DNA reads as TGCGCCAGCAGCCGACAAATGCACTACGAGCAGTACTTC. Residues: CASSRQMHYEQYF.

The chain is built from TRBV4-1 and TRBJ2-3; TRBD2 agrees at 11 bases. The CDR3 consists of 17 residues. Germline values: CDR1 MGHRA, CDR2 YSYEKL. Unmatched junction bases numbered 8, after V lost 0 bases and J lost 6 bases. The CDR3 DNA reads TGCGCCAGCAGCCAAGAATGGGGTAGCGGGAGGGTTGATACGCAGTATTTT. It is translated as CASSQEWGSGRVDTQYF.

The chain joins TRBV6-6 to TRBJ1-1, with D perhaps matching TRBD1 (6 bases). CDR1 is MNHNY and CDR2 is SVGAGI in the germline V gene (reference sequence). Trimming took off 2 bases at V and 4 bases at J, with 8 bases between the two ends. The CDR3 is 13 residues long. The CDR3 region has the DNA TGTGCCAGCAGTTACGCAGGGGTCACTGAAGCTTTCTTT. This gives the protein CASSYAGVTEAFF.

The rearrangement joins TRBV6-1 to TRBJ2-1; 8 bases line up with TRBD2. The CDR3 is 13 residues long. J lost 9 bases, V lost 3 bases, and 4 bases had no gene match. Looked up from germline, CDR1 is MNHNS and CDR2 is SASEGT. The CDR3 spells CASSDGRGGEQFF. The CDR3 DNA is TGTGCCAGCAGTGATGGCCGGGGGGGTGAGCAGTTCTTC.

The genes are TRBV7-6 and TRBJ2-1; TRBD2 matches 8 bases. The CDR3 covers 17 residues. In germline, CDR1 is SGHVS, CDR2 FNYEAQ. Trimming at V came to 3 bases and at J to 2 bases, leaving 9 bases not matched to a gene. CDR3 region: CASSLRIAGPAYNEQFF. DNA of the CDR3: TGTGCCAGCAGCTTGAGGATAGCGGGGCCCGCCTACAATGAGCAGTTCTTC.

V is TRBV11-3 and J is TRBJ2-1; D is ambiguous. Looked up from germline, CDR1 is SGHNT and CDR2 is YENEEA. V was clipped by 6 bases and J by 1 base, with 10 bases between them. The CDR3 is made up of 14 amino acids. As DNA, the CDR3 is TGTGCCAGCAGGTCCAGGTTATCCTACAATGAGCAGTTCTTC. As protein: CASRSRLSYNEQFF.